The 12 T cell receptor beta chains below all came from one sample that was sequenced in a study of lymphopenia after photon versus proton radiotherapy. The data were produced by immunoSEQ multiplex PCR, yet TCRdb's version contains in-frame clones alone and is incomplete. This sample has tens of thousands of clones, with over 75% found just once. This specimen consisted of peripheral blood, obtained from a patient treated with proton-based radiotherapy. These receptors all stem from a woman in her 70s with pancreatic cancer.

This rearrangement joins TRBV29-1 to TRBJ2-7, with 7 bases that match TRBD2. Germline CDR1 reads SQVTM; CDR2 reads ANQGSEA. V was clipped by 0 bases and J by 2 bases; unmatched bases: 7. CDR3 length equals 15 residues. The CDR3 region has the DNA TGCAGCGTTGAAGATCTGAGCGGGGAGGCCTACGAGCAGTACTTC. Translation gives CSVEDLSGEAYEQYF.

The V gene is TRBV7-2, the J gene TRBJ2-1; TRBD1 aligns across 7 bases. The length of the CDR3 is 19 residues. V shed 2 bases and J 7 bases; nucleotides not matched to a gene: 20. CDR1 and CDR2 (germline): SGHTA, FQGNSA. The CDR3 DNA reads TGTGCCAGCAGCTTACACCTTCGAGAGACAGGGACCGTGAGAAATGAGCAGTTCTTC. It codes for CASSLHLRETGTVRNEQFF.

This chain uses TRBV7-2 with TRBJ2-7; D gene unclear. The germline V gene encodes CDR1 SGHTA and CDR2 FQGNSA. The CDR3 spans 12 residues. Trimming removed 2 bases at V and 3 bases at J, with 5 bases between. CDR3 region: CASSLNLYEQYF. The CDR3, as DNA: TGTGCCAGCAGCTTAAACCTCTACGAGCAGTACTTC.

This clone is termed medium-sized. This chain joins TRBV29-1 and TRBJ2-2, with no clear D. CDR3 size: 14 residues. V lost 4 bases and J 0 bases, leaving 9 bases between the germline ends. The germline V gene encodes CDR1 SQVTM and CDR2 ANQGSEA. CDR3 nucleotides: TGCAGCGTTGGGGTAATTTCGAACACCGGGGAGCTGTTTTTT. Translating it yields CSVGVISNTGELFF.

This clone was counted a single time. The chain joins TRBV5-4 to TRBJ1-2, with D perhaps matching TRBD1 (5 bases). Germline V gene sequence: CDR1 SGHNT, CDR2 YYREEE (reference sequence). The CDR3 runs 13 residues. V lost 0 bases and J lost 7, with 10 bases in between. The CDR3, as DNA: TGTGCCAGCAGCTTGGTAGGGGCCCCTGGCTACACCTTC. Its protein product is CASSLVGAPGYTF.

The chain has TRBV5-5 and TRBJ2-7, with 12 bases aligning to TRBD2. Germline CDR1 is SGHKS and CDR2 is YYEKEE (reference sequence). Losses at the gene ends were 0 bases for V and 5 bases for J; bases not matched to a gene: 9. This CDR3 contains 17 residues. The CDR3 sequence is CASSLVVLAGGPNEQYF. The CDR3 coding sequence is TGTGCCAGCAGCTTGGTTGTCCTAGCGGGAGGGCCGAACGAGCAGTACTTC.

This chain uses TRBV7-2 with TRBJ2-3, with 8 bases identical to TRBD1. Per the germline V gene, CDR1 is SGHTA and CDR2 is FQGNSA. The length of the CDR3 is 15 residues. V lost 5 bases, J lost 4 bases, and 8 bases stayed unmatched. DNA for the CDR3: TGTGCCAGCAGCAGAACGACAGGGGTTCCAGATACGCAGTATTTT. Translating it yields CASSRTTGVPDTQYF.

The rearrangement links TRBV14 to TRBJ1-3, with 8 bases lining up with TRBD1. This CDR3 is built from 15 residues. Unmatched junction bases numbered 3, after V lost 4 bases and J lost 1 base. Germline V gene lookup returns CDR1 SGHDN and CDR2 FVKESK. CDR3 nucleotides: TGTGCCAGCAGCCCATGGGACAGGTCTGGAAACACCATATATTTT. Residues: CASSPWDRSGNTIYF.

V and J are TRBV5-1 and TRBJ1-2; a weak D match, TRBD1 (5 bases). CDR1 is SGHRS, CDR2 YFSETQ, per germline. The V end lost 3 bases, the J end lost 8 bases, and 20 bases lay between the germline ends. The CDR3 length is 15 residues. CDR3 region: CASSSLGDSPGGYTF. In nucleotides, the CDR3 is TGCGCCAGCAGCTCCCTGGGGGACTCCCCGGGGGGCTACACCTTC.

V and J are TRBV20-1 and TRBJ2-1; no firm D call. The germline V gene has CDR1 DFQATT and CDR2 SNEGSKA (reference sequence). V was pared by 0 bases and J by 9 bases, with 6 bases between. The length of the CDR3 is 11 residues. The CDR3 nucleotides are TGCAGTGCTAGAGATCAGGTTGAGCAGTTCTTC. Translating gives CSARDQVEQFF.

The table lists this clone with a count of one. V gene TRBV19 combines with J gene TRBJ1-5, with 9 bases identical to TRBD1. The CDR3 is 18 residues long. V shed 5 bases, J shed 3 bases, and the junction held 14 bases outside the gene matches. Germline-derived CDR1 and CDR2 are LNHDA and SQIVND (reference sequence). CDR3 protein: CASSLPGGGQGNNQPQHF. The CDR3 DNA is TGTGCCAGTAGTCTCCCCGGTGGGGGACAGGGAAACAATCAGCCCCAGCATTTT.

In this sample, this clone turned up once. V and J are TRBV5-8 and TRBJ2-1; tentative D call: TRBD2 (5 bases). This CDR3 is built from 13 residues. The germline gives CDR1 SGHTS, CDR2 YDEGEE. Between the trimmed V and J ends, which lost 0 bases and 9 bases, there was a span of 10 bases. The CDR3 loop reads CASSLVVAIEQFF. The CDR3 nucleotides read TGTGCCAGCAGCTTGGTGGTAGCGATTGAGCAGTTCTTC.